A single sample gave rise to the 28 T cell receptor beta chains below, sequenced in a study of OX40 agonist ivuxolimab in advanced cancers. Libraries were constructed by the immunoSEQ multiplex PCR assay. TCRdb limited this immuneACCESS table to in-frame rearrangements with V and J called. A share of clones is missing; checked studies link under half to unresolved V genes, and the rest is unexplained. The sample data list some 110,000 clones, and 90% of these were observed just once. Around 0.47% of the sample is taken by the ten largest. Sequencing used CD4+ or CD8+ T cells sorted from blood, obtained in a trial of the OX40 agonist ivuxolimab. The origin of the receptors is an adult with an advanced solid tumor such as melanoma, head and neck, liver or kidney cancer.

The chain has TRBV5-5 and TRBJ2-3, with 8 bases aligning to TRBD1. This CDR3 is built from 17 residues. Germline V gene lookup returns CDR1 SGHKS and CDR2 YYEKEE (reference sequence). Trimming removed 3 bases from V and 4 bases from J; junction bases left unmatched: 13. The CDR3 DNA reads TGTGCCAGCAGCTCCACCCGACAGGGGAGTAGGGCAGATACGCAGTATTTT. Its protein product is CASSSTRQGSRADTQYF.

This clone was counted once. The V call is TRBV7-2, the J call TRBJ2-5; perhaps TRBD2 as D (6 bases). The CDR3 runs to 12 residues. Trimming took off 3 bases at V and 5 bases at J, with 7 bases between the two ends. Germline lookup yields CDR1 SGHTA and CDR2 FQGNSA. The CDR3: CASSFAGETQYF. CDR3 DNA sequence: TGTGCCAGCAGCTTCGCGGGGGAGACCCAGTACTTC.

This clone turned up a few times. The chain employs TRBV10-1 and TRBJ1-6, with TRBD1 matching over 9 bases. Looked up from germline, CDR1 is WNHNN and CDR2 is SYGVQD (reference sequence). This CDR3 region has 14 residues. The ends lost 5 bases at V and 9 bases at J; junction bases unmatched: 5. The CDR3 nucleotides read TGCGCCAGCAGTTGGGACAGGGAAGGTTCACCCCTCCACTTT. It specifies CASSWDREGSPLHF.

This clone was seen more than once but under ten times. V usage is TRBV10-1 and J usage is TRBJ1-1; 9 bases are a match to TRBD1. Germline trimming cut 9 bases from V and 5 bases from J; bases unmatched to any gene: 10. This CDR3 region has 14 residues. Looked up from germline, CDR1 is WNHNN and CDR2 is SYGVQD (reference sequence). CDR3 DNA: TGCGCCAGAAGACGTCCGGGACAGGGAACTGAAGCTTTCTTT. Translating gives CARRRPGQGTEAFF.

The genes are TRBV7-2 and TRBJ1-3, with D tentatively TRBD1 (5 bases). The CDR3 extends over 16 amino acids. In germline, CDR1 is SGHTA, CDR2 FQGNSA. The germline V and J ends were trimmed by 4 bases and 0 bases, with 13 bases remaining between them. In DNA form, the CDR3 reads TGTGCCAGCAGCTCCGGTGGGGGGGTCTCTGGAAACACCATATATTTT. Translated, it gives CASSSGGGVSGNTIYF.

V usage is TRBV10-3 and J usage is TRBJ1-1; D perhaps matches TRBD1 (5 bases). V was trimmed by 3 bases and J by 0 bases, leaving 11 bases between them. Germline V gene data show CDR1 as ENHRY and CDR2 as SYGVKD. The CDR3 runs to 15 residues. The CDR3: CAISEKRQLNTEAFF. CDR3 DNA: TGTGCCATCAGTGAAAAAAGACAGCTGAACACTGAAGCTTTCTTT.

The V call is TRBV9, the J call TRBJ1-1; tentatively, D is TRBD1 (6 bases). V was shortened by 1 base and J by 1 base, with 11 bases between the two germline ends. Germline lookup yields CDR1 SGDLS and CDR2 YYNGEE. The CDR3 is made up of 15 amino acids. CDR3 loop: CASSVISGANTEAFF. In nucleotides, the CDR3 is TGTGCCAGCAGCGTAATTTCAGGGGCGAACACTGAAGCTTTCTTT.

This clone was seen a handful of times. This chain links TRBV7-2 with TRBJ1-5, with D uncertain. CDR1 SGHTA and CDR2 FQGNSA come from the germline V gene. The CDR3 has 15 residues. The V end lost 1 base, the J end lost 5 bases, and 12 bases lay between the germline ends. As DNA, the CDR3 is TGTGCCAGCAGCTTAGAAAACAGAAAGGATCAGCCCCAGCATTTT. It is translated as CASSLENRKDQPQHF. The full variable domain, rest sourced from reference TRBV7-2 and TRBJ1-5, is GAGVSQSPSNKVTEKGKDVELRCDPISGHTALYWYRQSLGQGLEFLIYFQGNSAPDKSGLPSDRFSAERTGGSVSTLTIQRTQQEDSAVYLCASSLENRKDQPQHFGDGTRLSIL.

This chain's CDR3 is CASSQDHDADTQYF. Here the CDR3 DNA reads TGTGCCAGCAGCCAAGATCACGATGCAGATACGCAGTATTTT. The rearrangement uses TRBV4-2 and TRBJ2-3; no firm D call. The ends were cut back, 0 bases at V and 4 bases at J, with 8 bases in the middle. Germline assignment: CDR1 LGHNA and CDR2 YNFKEQ. CDR3 size: 14 residues.

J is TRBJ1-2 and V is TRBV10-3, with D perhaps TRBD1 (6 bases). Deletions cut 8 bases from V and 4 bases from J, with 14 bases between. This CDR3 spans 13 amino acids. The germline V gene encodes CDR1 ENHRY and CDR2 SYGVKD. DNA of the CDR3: TGTGCCATCTCCACAGGGTCCCTCTATGGCTACACCTTC. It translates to CAISTGSLYGYTF.

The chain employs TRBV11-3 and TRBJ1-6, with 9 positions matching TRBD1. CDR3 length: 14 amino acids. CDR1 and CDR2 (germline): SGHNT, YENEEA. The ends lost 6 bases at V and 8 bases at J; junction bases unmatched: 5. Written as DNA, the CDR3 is TGTGCCAGCAGAGGGACAGGGAGAGATTCACCCCTCCACTTT. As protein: CASRGTGRDSPLHF. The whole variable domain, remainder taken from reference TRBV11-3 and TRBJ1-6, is EAGVVQSPRYKIIEKKQPVAFWCNPISGHNTLYWYLQNLGQGPELLIRYENEEAVDDSQLPKDRFSAERLKGVDSTLKIQPAELGDSAVYLCASRGTGRDSPLHFGNGTRLTVT.

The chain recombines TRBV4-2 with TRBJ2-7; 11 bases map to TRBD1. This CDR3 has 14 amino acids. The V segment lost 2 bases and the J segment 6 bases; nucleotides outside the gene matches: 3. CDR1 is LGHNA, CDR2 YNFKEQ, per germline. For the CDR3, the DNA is TGTGCCAGCAGCCAATTAGGGACAGGGGGCGAGCAGTACTTC. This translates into CASSQLGTGGEQYF.

The CDR3 DNA is TGTGCCAGTAGTACAGACAGGGGCGGGGAGCTGTTTTTT. This translates into CASSTDRGGELFF. V and J are TRBV19 and TRBJ2-2, with TRBD1 matching over 8 bases. Germline assignment: CDR1 LNHDA and CDR2 SQIVND (reference sequence). The CDR3 length is 13 residues. With V trimmed by 4 bases and J by 7 bases, 2 bases remained unmatched.

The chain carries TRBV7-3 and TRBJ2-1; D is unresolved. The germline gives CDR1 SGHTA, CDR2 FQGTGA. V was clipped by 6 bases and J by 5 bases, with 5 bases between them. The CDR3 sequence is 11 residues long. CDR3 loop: CASRGNNEQFF. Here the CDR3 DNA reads TGTGCCAGCAGGGGGAACAATGAGCAGTTCTTC.

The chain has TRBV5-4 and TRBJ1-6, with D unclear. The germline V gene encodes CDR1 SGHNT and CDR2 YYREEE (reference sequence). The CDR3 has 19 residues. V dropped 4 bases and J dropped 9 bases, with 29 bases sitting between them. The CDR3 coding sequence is TGTGCCAGCAGCCAGAGGGCTGGATTAGATTTTTCAACACCTTCACCCCTCCACTTT. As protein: CASSQRAGLDFSTPSPLHF. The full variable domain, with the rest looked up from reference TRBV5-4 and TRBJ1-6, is ETGVTQSPTHLIKTRGQQVTLRCSSQSGHNTVSWYQQALGQGPQFIFQYYREEENGRGNFPPRFSGLQFPNYSSELNVNALELDDSALYLCASSQRAGLDFSTPSPLHFGNGTRLTVT.

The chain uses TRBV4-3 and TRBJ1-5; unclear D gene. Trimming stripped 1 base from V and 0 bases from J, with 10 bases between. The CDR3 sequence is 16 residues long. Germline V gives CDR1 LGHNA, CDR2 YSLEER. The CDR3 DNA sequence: TGCGCCAGCAGCCAAGGGATGGGAGGTAGCAATCAGCCCCAGCATTTT. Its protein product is CASSQGMGGSNQPQHF.

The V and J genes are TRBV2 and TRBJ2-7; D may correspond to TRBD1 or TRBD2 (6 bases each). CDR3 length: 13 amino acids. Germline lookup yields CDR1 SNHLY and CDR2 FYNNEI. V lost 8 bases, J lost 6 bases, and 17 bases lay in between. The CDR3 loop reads CASHREEKSEQYF. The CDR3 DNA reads TGTGCCAGCCACAGGGAGGAGAAGAGCGAGCAGTACTTC.

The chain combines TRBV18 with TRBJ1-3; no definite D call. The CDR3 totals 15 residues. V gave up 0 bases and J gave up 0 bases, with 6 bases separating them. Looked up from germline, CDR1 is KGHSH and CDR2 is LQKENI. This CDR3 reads CASSPPSHSGNTIYF. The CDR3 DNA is TGTGCCAGCTCACCACCCAGTCACTCTGGAAACACCATATATTTT.

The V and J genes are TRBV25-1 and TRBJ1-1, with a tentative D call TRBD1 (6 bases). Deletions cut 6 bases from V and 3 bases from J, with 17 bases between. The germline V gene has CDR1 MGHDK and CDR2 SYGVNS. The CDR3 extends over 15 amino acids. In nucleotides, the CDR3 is TGTGCCAGCAGCCCCGTAGGGGGGCTGGACACTGAAGCTTTCTTT. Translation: CASSPVGGLDTEAFF.

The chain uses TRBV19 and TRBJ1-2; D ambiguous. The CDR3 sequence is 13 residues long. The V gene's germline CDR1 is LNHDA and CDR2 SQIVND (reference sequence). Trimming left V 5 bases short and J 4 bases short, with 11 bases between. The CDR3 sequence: CASSRRVSYGYTF. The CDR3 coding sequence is TGTGCCAGTAGTCGGCGGGTGAGCTATGGCTACACCTTC.

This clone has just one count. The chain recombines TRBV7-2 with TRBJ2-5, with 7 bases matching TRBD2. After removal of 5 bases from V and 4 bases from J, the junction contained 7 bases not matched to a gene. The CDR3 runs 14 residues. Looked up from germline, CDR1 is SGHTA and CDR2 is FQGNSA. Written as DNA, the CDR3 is TGTGCCAGCAGCCCAGGACTAGTAGGAGAGACCCAGTACTTC. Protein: CASSPGLVGETQYF.

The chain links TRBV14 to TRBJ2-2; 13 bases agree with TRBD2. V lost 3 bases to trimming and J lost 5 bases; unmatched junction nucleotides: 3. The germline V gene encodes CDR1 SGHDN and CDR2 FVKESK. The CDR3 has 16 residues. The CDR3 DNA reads TGTGCCAGCAGCCAGGGGACTAGCGGGGCGACCGGGGAGCTGTTTTTT. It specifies CASSQGTSGATGELFF.

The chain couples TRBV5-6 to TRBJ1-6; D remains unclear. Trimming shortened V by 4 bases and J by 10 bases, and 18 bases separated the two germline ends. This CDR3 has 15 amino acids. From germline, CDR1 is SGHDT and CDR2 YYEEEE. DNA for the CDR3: TGTGCCAGCAGCCTCGAGGCGGGGATCGGATCACCCCTCCACTTT. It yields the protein CASSLEAGIGSPLHF.

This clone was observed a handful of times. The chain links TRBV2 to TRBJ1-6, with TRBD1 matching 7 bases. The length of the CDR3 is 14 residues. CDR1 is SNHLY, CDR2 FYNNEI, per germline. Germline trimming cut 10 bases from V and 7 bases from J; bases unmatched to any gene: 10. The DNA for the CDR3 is TGTGCCACCGGAGGGGGCGATTTAAATTCACCCCTCCACTTT. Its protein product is CATGGGDLNSPLHF.

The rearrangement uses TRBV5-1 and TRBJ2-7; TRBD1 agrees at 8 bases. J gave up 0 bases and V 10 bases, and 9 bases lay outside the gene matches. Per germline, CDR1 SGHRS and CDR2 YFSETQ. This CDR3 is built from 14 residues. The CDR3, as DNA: TGCGCCGCCATAAGGGACAGGAGCTCCTACGAGCAGTACTTC. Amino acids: CAAIRDRSSYEQYF.

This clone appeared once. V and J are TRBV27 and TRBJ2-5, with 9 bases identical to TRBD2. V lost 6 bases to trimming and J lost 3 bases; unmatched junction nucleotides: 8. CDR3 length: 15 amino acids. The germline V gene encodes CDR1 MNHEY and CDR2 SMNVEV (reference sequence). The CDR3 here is CASSPSERGEETQYF. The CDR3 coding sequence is TGTGCCAGCAGCCCTTCGGAGCGGGGGGAAGAGACCCAGTACTTC.

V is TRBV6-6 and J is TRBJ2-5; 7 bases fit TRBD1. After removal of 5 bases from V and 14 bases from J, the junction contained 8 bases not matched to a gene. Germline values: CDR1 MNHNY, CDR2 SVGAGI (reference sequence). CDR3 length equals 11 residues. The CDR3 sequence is CASSNPGQRYF. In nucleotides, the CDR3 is TGTGCCAGCAGTAATCCGGGACAGCGATACTTC.

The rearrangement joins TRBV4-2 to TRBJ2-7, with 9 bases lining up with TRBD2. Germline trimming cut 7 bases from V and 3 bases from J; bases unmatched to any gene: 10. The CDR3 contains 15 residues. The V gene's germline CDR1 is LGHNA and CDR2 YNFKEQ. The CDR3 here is CASTPSASGDYEQYF. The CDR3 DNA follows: TGTGCCAGCACCCCGAGTGCTAGCGGGGACTACGAGCAGTACTTC.